The rows below give T cell receptor beta chains drawn from one sample of a study of molecular identifiers for immune sequencing clone quantification. TCRdb analysed the PCR reads with MiXCR anew, one entry per CDR3 protein. The sample records just under 65,000 distinct CDR3 sequences, around 17% being singletons. Sequenced sample: naive CD8+ T cells from blood, with Jurkat cell RNA spiked in. These receptors were taken from a human donor in good health. Some libraries in this study had Jurkat cell RNA spiked in. CDR3s include the opening cysteine and the closing phenylalanine or tryptophan. Fields, in order: D gene, clone size, V gene, J gene, CDR3 DNA, CDR3 protein. A D gene is named only where the DNA matches it firmly. The size field is filled for only some rows; it gives once, few, many or a size class.

>-|many|TRBV11-2|TRBJ2-3
TGTGCCAGCAGCTTACAGGGTCCGGCAGATACGCAGTATTTT
CASSLQGPADTQYF
>TRBD1|many|TRBV28|TRBJ2-3
TGTGCCAGCAGTCCGCATGAGGGACAGGAACCACTTCTGTATTTT
CASSPHEGQEPLLYF
>TRBD1|many|TRBV20-1|TRBJ2-7
TGCAGTGCAATCACAGGGGATCAGTACGAGCAGTACTTC
CSAITGDQYEQYF
>TRBD1|-|TRBV9|TRBJ2-6
TGTGCCAGCAGCGGAGGGGGGACAGGGGCGTCAGGGGCCAACGTCCTGACTTTC
CASSGGGTGASGANVLTF
>-|many|TRBV5-4|TRBJ2-7
TGTGCCAGCAGCTTGACGGTCCGGACGCCCCTAGTCAACGAGCAGTACTTC
CASSLTVRTPLVNEQYF
>TRBD2|-|TRBV4-1|TRBJ2-1
TGCGCCAGCAGCCATCTTAGCGGGAGAGTTTACAATGAGCAGTTCTTC
CASSHLSGRVYNEQFF
>TRBD2|-|TRBV12-3/TRBV12-4|TRBJ2-7
TGTGCCAGCAGTCTGGGACTAGCGGCCTACGAGCAGTGCTTC
CASSLGLAAYEQCF
>-|-|TRBV2|TRBJ1-1
TGTGCCAGCTGGGCAGGGGTGTCGAACACTGAAGCTTTCTTT
CASWAGVSNTEAFF
>-|-|TRBV5-4|TRBJ2-2
TGTGCCAGCAGCTTGGTACAGGGCGGGGAGCTGTTTTTT
CASSLVQGGELFF
>-|-|TRBV6-5|TRBJ2-5
TGTGCCAGCAGTTGGGCCGGTGTAACAGAAGAGACCCAGTACTTC
CASSWAGVTEETQYF
>TRBD2|many|TRBV12-3/TRBV12-4|TRBJ2-3
TGTGCCAGCACCCCTTTACCCGGGACTAGTGGCATGGAGACAGATACGCAGTATTTT
CASTPLPGTSGMETDTQYF
>-|-|TRBV12-3/TRBV12-4|TRBJ1-1
TGTGCCAGCAGCCCTCGTCTGAACACTGAAGCTTTCTTT
CASSPRLNTEAFF
>-|many|TRBV28|TRBJ1-5
TGTGCCAGCAGTTTTATGGGGGCGAATCAGCCCCAGCATTTT
CASSFMGANQPQHF
>-|many|TRBV20-1|TRBJ2-1
TGCAGTGCAAGGACCTTAGACTACAAAGTGTTTGATGAGCAGTTCTTC
CSARTLDYKVFDEQFF
>TRBD1|many|TRBV11-1|TRBJ2-7
TGTGCCAGCAGCCACAACAGGGGTATCCCCTACGAGCAGTACTTC
CASSHNRGIPYEQYF
>-|many|TRBV4-1|TRBJ2-3
TGCGCCAGCAGTCAGGCTGCGGGACCCGGCACAGATACGCAGTATTTT
CASSQAAGPGTDTQYF
>TRBD1|many|TRBV7-8|TRBJ2-5
TGTGCCAGCAGCTTGGGACAGGGCCTCGAGACCCAGTACTTC
CASSLGQGLETQYF
>TRBD2|many|TRBV11-2|TRBJ2-1
TGTGCCACCCCCGGGACTAGCGGGAGGAGTCGAGAGCAGTTCTTC
CATPGTSGRSREQFF
>TRBD1|many|TRBV7-9|TRBJ1-2
TGTGCCAGCAGCTCTTGGAGAGGACAGGGTGACTATGGCTACACCTTC
CASSSWRGQGDYGYTF
>-|many|TRBV28|TRBJ2-7
TGTGCCAGCAGTCCCGGTTACGAGCAGTACTTC
CASSPGYEQYF
>TRBD1|-|TRBV28|TRBJ1-4
TGTGCCAGCAGATTGGGGAGGGGGCATGAAAAACTGTTTTTT
CASRLGRGHEKLFF
>-|-|TRBV27|TRBJ2-1
TGTGCCAGCAGTTTATTCCCCTCGGGGGCGGGGAATGAGCAGTTCTTC
CASSLFPSGAGNEQFF
>TRBD1|-|TRBV5-4|TRBJ1-1
TGTGCCAGCAGCTGGGACAGGGGGCTTACTCTGAACACTGAAGCTTTCTTT
CASSWDRGLTLNTEAFF
>-|few|TRBV3-1|TRBJ2-5
TGTGCCAGCAGCCAAATTTTTGTAGCGGTACAAGAGACCCAGTACTTC
CASSQIFVAVQETQYF
>-|many|TRBV27|TRBJ1-5
TGTGCCAGCAGTTTATCAGGGGCTAATCAGCCCCAGCATTTT
CASSLSGANQPQHF
>-|few|TRBV12-3/TRBV12-4|TRBJ2-7
TGTGCCAGCAGGGGGGGGGCCGAGCAGTACTTC
CASRGGAEQYF
>-|many|TRBV7-9|TRBJ2-2
TGTGCCTCACCGGGGCAGAACACCGGGGAGCTGTTTTTT
CASPGQNTGELFF
>-|many|TRBV28|TRBJ2-7
TGTGCCAGCAGTTTCTTGGAGGCTTTGGGGGCCACTGACTTC
CASSFLEALGATDF
>TRBD2|many|TRBV20-1|TRBJ2-5
TGCAGTGCTAGAGATCGGGAGGCCCAAACTTTTATCCAAGAGACCCAGTACTTC
CSARDREAQTFIQETQYF
>-|few|TRBV12-3/TRBV12-4|TRBJ2-1
TGTGCCAGCAGTTTATCCTCCGCGGGGGCCGGCTACAATGAGCAGTTCTTC
CASSLSSAGAGYNEQFF
>-|-|TRBV10-2|TRBJ1-4
TGCGCCAGCATTAGTGCAGGGCAACTGGTTTTT
CASISAGQLVF
>TRBD1|-|TRBV27|TRBJ2-5
TGTGCCAGCAGTTTGGGGTTGGACAGGGAAGGAGAGACCCAGTACTTC
CASSLGLDREGETQYF
>-|many|TRBV11-2|TRBJ2-4
TGTGCCAGCAAAGAGTGGGCGGAAAAAAACATTCAGTACTTC
CASKEWAEKNIQYF
>-|many|TRBV11-2|TRBJ2-7
TGTGCCAGCAGCTTGACACATCAGGGGGGGTACGAGCAGTACTTC
CASSLTHQGGYEQYF
>-|many|TRBV6-6|TRBJ1-3
TGTGCCAGCAGTTACTCGGCAACAAACTCTGGAAACACCATATATTTT
CASSYSATNSGNTIYF
>-|many|TRBV30|TRBJ2-7
TGTGCCTGGACGCGAGGCAATAACGAGCAGTACTTC
CAWTRGNNEQYF
>-|many|TRBV29-1|TRBJ2-5
TGCAGCGTTGGGGGCTTAACAAGGAGGGGGGGTAATCGAGAGACCCAGTACTTC
CSVGGLTRRGGNRETQYF
>-|few|TRBV19|TRBJ2-5
TGTGCCAGTAGTATTACCGATTTGCCAGGGGAGACCCAGTACTTC
CASSITDLPGETQYF